These 6 T cell receptor beta chains share one sample of origin, sequenced in a study of early T cells in non-severe SARS-CoV-2 infection. TCRdb itself ran the 5' RACE reads through MiXCR, one entry per CDR3 protein. The table has some 52,000 distinct CDR3 sequences, 6.5% to 9% seen once; the top ten hold roughly 8.8%. Sequences were obtained from whole blood. These receptors were obtained from an adult who was a healthcare worker with PCR-confirmed SARS-CoV-2 infection or an uninfected control (not recorded which).

This clonotype occurred a few times. This chain links TRBV7-2 with TRBJ2-7; D remains unclear. Trimming cost V 3 bases and J 6 bases, with 6 bases left between them. There are 11 residues in the CDR3. The germline V gene encodes CDR1 SGHTA and CDR2 FQGNSA. The CDR3 spells CASSFQSEQYF. In DNA, the CDR3 is TGTGCCAGCAGCTTTCAATCCGAGCAGTACTTC.

This clonotype was found many times. V is TRBV14 and J is TRBJ2-1; D is perhaps TRBD1 (6 bases). With 4 bases removed from V and 3 bases from J, the gap between germline ends came to 16 bases. Germline V gives CDR1 SGHDN, CDR2 FVKESK. The CDR3 contains 16 residues. The CDR3: CASSPILPGHYNEQFF. CDR3 bases: TGTGCCAGCAGCCCTATATTACCGGGACACTACAATGAGCAGTTCTTC. Full variable domain (remainder filled in from reference TRBV14 and TRBJ2-1): EAGVTQFPSHSVIEKGQTVTLRCDPISGHDNLYWYRRVMGKEIKFLLHFVKESKQDESGMPNNRFLAERTGGTYSTLKVQPAELEDSGVYFCASSPILPGHYNEQFFGPGTRLTVL.

In regard to this clonotype: One base away lies a much larger clone, so this may be a sequencing read error. This chain uses TRBV6-2 or TRBV6-3 with TRBJ1-2, with D unclear. CDR1 is MNHEY and CDR2 is SVGEGT in the germline V gene. With 9 bases removed from V and 2 bases from J, the gap between germline ends came to 10 bases. This CDR3 is built from 12 residues. CDR3 protein: CASGEFNYGYTF. In DNA, the CDR3 is TGTGCCAGTGGGGAATTCAACTATGGCTACACCTTC.

V is TRBV18 and J is TRBJ2-3; unclear D gene. CDR1 and CDR2 from the germline V gene are KGHSH and LQKENI. The CDR3 sequence is 13 residues long. Trimming pared 3 bases from V and 2 bases from J, leaving 6 bases between. CDR3 nucleotides: TGTGCCAGCTCACCCACATTCACAGATACGCAGTATTTT. This translates into CASSPTFTDTQYF. Full variable domain (missing parts from reference TRBV18 and TRBJ2-3): NAGVMQNPRHLVRRRGQEARLRCSPMKGHSHVYWYRQLPEEGLKFMVYLQKENIIDESGMPKERFSAEFPKEGPSILRIQQVVRGDSAAYFCASSPTFTDTQYFGPGTRLTVL.

This clonotype has at least ten counts. This chain links TRBV6-5 with TRBJ2-1, with 10 bases identical to TRBD2. The CDR3 contains 16 residues. Germline V gene data show CDR1 as MNHEY and CDR2 as SVGAGI. The V and J ends lost 2 bases and 4 bases, in that order; junction bases with no gene match: 5. The CDR3 loop is CASSYLTSGPYNEQFF. CDR3 DNA: TGTGCCAGCAGTTACCTGACTAGCGGGCCTTACAATGAGCAGTTCTTC.

This clonotype has at least ten counts. The chain recombines TRBV9 with TRBJ2-3, with unresolved D. Germline CDR1 and CDR2: SGDLS and YYNGEE. The V end was cut by 0 bases, the J end by 5 bases, with 19 bases between. This CDR3 is built from 17 residues. CDR3 sequence reads: CASSVGALLFSGDTQYF. The DNA for the CDR3 is TGTGCCAGCAGCGTAGGAGCACTTCTTTTTTCAGGAGATACGCAGTATTTT.